This T cell receptor beta chain came from a study of memory CD4+ T cells and cytomegalovirus serostatus. Study-wide points: Of 164 reported CMV TCRbeta sequences, 60 to 85 were found in memory CD4+ repertoires.

CDR1 is SGHRS, CDR2 YFSETQ, per germline. The CDR3 spans 16 residues. The junction had 10 bases not matched to a gene; V was cut back by 7 bases and J by 0 bases. As to this clone: Its antigen is unidentified.

TCRdb keeps only in-frame clones here, not all; method: immunoSEQ multiplex PCR. The sample records 50,000 to 65,000 clones, around 77% being singletons. The sort gate was single viable CD3+CD4+CD8-CD45RO+ cells for memory CD4+ T cells. The receptor's source is an adult in good health and CMV-seronegative. V and J are TRBV5-1 and TRBJ1-3, with TRBD1 matching 7 bases. Sequences were obtained from memory CD4+ T cells from blood. The CDR3 region is CASGNTGDSSGNTIYF. The CDR3 DNA sequence: TGCGCCAGCGGGAATACCGGGGACAGCTCTGGAAACACCATATATTTT.